This record looks at one T cell receptor beta chain sequence and its context. This record belongs to a study of blood T cell repertoires in COVID-19. The method was immunoSEQ multiplex PCR; TCRdb's version includes in-frame clones alone and lacks a portion of them. The repertoire holds 50,000 to 75,000 clones, with 80% to 90% as singletons. Trimming removed 10 bases from V and 5 bases from J; junction bases left unmatched: 14. Germline V gives CDR1 WNHNN, CDR2 SYGVQD (reference sequence). This CDR3 has 16 amino acids. V gene TRBV10-1 combines with J gene TRBJ1-2, with 12 bases that match TRBD1. This sequence was found in a man aged 55-75 years with acute or convalescent COVID-19. The sample consisted of peripheral blood. CDR3 coding DNA: TGCGCCAACACCGGGACAGGGGGCTCCCAGAGATATGGCTACACCTTC. As protein: CANTGTGGSQRYGYTF.